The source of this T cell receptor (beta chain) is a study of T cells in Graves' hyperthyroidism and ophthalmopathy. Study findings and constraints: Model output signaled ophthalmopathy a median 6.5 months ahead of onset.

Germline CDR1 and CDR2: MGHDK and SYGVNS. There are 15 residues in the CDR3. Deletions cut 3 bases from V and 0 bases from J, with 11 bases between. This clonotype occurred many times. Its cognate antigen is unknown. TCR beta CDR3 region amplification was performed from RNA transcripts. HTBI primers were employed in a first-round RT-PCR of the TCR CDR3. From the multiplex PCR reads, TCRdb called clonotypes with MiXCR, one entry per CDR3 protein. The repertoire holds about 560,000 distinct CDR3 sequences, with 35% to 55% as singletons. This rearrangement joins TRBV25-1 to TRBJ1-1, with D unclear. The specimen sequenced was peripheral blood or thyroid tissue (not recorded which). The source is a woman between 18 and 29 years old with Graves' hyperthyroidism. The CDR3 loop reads CASSEAYSLNTEAFF. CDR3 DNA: TGTGCCAGCAGTGAGGCATATTCCCTGAACACTGAAGCTTTCTTT.